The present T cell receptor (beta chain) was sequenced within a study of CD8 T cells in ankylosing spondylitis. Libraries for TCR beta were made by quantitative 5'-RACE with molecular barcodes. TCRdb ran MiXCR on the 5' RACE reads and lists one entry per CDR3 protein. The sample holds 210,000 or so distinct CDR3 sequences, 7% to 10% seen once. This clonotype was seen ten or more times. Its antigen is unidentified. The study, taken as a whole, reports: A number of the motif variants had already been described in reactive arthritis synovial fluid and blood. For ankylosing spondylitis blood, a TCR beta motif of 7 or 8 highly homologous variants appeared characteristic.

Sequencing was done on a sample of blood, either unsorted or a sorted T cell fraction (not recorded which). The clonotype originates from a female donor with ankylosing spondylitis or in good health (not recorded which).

The CDR3 reads CSVKKGQGAPQYF. CDR3 bases: TGCAGCGTTAAGAAAGGACAGGGGGCGCCGCAGTACTTC. The chain couples TRBV29-1 to TRBJ2-7; 11 nucleotides agree with TRBD1. The CDR3 loop spans 13 amino acids. Germline trimming cut 5 bases from V and 9 bases from J; bases unmatched to any gene: 9. The V gene's germline CDR1 is SQVTM and CDR2 ANQGSEA.